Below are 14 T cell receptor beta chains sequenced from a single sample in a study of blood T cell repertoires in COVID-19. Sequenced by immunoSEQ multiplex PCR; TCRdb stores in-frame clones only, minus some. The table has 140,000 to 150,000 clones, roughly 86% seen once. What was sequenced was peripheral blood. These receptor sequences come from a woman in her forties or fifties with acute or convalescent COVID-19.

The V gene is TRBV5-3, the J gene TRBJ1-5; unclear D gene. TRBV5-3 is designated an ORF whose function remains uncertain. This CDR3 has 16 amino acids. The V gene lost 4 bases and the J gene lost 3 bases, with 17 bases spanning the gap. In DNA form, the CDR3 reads TGTGCCAGAAGCCGTCCAGGTGGAGGGAACAATCAGCCCCAGCATTTT. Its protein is CARSRPGGGNNQPQHF.

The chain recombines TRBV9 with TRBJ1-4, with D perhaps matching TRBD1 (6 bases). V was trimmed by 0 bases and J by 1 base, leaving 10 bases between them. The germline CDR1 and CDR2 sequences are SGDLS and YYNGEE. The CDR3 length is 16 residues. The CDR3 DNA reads TGTGCCAGCAGCGTAGACAGGGTGGGAACTAATGAAAAACTGTTTTTT. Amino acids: CASSVDRVGTNEKLFF.

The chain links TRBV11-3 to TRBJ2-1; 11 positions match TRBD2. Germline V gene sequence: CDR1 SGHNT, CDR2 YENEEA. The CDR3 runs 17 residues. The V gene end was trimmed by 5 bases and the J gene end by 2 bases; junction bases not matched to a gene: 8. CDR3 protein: CASSHRTSGPTYNEQFF. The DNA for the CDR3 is TGTGCCAGCAGCCACCGGACTAGCGGGCCCACCTACAATGAGCAGTTCTTC.

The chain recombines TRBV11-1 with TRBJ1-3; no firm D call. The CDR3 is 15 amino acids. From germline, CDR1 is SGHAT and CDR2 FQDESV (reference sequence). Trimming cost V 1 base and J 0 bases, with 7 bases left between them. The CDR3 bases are TGTGCCAGCAGCTTAGTGAGAAGCTCTGGAAACACCATATATTTT. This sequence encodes CASSLVRSSGNTIYF. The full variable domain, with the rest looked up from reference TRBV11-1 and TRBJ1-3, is EAEVAQSPRYKITEKSQAVAFWCDPISGHATLYWYRQILGQGPELLVQFQDESVVDDSQLPKDRFSAERLKGVDSTLKIQPAELGDSAMYLCASSLVRSSGNTIYFGEGSWLTVV.

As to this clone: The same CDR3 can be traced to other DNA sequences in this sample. CDR3 amino acids: CASSSRVYGYTF. DNA for the CDR3: TGTGCCAGCAGTTCCAGGGTTTATGGCTACACCTTC. The chain combines TRBV6-5 with TRBJ1-2; D may be TRBD1 (5 bases). Per the germline V gene, CDR1 is MNHEY and CDR2 is SVGAGI. Trimming shortened V by 4 bases and J by 5 bases, and 8 bases separated the two germline ends. The CDR3 loop spans 12 amino acids.

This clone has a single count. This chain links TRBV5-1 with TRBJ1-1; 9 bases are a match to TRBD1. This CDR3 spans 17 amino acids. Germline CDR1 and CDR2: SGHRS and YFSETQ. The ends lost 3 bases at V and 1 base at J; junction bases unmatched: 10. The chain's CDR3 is CASSSMITGGANTEAFF. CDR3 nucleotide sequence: TGCGCCAGCAGCTCCATGATAACAGGGGGCGCGAACACTGAAGCTTTCTTT.

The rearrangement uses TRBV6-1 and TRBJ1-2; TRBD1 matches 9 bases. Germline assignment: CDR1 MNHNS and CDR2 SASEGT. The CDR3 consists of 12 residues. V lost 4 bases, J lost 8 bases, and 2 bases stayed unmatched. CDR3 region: CASSATGGGYTF. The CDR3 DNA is TGTGCCAGCAGTGCGACAGGGGGAGGCTACACCTTC.

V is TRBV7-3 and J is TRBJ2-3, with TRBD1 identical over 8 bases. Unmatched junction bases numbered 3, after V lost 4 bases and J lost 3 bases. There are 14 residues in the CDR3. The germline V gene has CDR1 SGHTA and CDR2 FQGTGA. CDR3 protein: CASSYGQGTDTQYF. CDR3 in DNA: TGTGCCAGCAGCTACGGACAGGGAACAGATACGCAGTATTTT.

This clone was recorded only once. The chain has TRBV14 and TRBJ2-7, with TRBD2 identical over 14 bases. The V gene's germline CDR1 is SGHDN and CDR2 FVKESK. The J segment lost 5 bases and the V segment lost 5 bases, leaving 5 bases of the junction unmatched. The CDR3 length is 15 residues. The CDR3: CASSSGLAGVDEQYF. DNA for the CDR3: TGTGCCAGCAGCTCGGGACTAGCGGGAGTGGACGAGCAGTACTTC.

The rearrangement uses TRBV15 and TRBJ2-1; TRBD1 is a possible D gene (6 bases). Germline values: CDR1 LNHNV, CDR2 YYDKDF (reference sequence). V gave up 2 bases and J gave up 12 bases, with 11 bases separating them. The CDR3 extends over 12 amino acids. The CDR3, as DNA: TGTGCCACCAGCAGAACAGGGAGTGTGCAGTTCTTC. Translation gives CATSRTGSVQFF. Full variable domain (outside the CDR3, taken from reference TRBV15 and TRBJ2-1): DAMVIQNPRYQVTQFGKPVTLSCSQTLNHNVMYWYQQKSSQAPKLLFHYYDKDFNNEADTPDNFQSRRPNTSFCFLDIRSPGLGDTAMYLCATSRTGSVQFFGPGTRLTVL.

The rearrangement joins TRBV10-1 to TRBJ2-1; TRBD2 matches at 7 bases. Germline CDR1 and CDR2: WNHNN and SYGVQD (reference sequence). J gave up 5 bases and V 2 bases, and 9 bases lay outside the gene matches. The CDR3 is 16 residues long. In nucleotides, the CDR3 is TGCGCCAGCAGTGAGATATCTAGCGGCCGGAACAATGAGCAGTTCTTC. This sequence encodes CASSEISSGRNNEQFF.

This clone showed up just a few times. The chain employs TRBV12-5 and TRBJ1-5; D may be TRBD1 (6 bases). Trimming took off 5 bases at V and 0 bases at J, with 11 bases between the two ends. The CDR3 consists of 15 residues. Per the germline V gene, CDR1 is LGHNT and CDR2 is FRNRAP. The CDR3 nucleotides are TGTGCTAGTGGTCTCGACAGGAATAGCAATCAGCCCCAGCATTTT. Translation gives CASGLDRNSNQPQHF.

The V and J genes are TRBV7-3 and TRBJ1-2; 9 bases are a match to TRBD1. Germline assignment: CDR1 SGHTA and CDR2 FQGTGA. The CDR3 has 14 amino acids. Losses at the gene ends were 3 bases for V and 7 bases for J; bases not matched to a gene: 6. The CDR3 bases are TGTGCCAGCAGCTTCTCGGGACAGGGAGGTGGCTACACCTTC. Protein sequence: CASSFSGQGGGYTF.

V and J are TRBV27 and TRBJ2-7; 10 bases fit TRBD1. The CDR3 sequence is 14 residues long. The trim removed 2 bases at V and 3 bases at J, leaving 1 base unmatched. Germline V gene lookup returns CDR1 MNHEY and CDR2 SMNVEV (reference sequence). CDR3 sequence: CASSLRDRGYEQYF. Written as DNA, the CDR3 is TGTGCCAGCAGTTTACGGGACAGGGGCTACGAGCAGTACTTC.